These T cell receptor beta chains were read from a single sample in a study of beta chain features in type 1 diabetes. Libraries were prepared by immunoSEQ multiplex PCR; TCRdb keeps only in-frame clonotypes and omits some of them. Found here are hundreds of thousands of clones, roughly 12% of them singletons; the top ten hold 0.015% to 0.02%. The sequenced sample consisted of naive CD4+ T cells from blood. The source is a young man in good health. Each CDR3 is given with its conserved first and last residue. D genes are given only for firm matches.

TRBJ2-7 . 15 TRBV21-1 CAKRTTSGISYEQYF
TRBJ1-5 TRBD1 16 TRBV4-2 CASSQEGRGQRQPQHF
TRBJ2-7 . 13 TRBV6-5 CASSSRLVYEQYF
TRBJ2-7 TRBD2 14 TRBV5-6 CASSFGGAFAEQYF
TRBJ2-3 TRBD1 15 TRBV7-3 CASSSPGQGRRTQYF
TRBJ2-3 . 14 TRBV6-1 CASSPNPITDTQYF
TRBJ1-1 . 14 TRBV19 CASSISRENTEAFF
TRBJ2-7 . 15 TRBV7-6 CASSLVYRGGGEQYF
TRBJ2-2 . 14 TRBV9 CASSVRVNTGELFF
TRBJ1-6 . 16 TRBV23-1 CASSQLGGPFGSPLHF
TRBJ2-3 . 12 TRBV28 CASSPLRDTQYF
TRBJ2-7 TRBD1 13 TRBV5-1 CASSGGQTYEQYF
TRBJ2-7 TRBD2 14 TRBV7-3 CASSSGTSGGEQYF
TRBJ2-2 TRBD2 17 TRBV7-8 CASSPGTSGGASGELFF
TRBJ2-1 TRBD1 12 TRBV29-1 CSVSWDSNEQFF
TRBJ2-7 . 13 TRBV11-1 CASSFQGIHEQYF
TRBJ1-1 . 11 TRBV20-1 CSAITGQEAFF
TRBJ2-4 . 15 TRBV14 CASSVTRVAKNIQYF
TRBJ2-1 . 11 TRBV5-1 CASSLESGQFF
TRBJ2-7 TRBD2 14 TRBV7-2 CASLRAGGRYEQYF